This TCR beta chain was recorded in a study of blood T cell repertoires in COVID-19. Study-wide background: COVID-19 samples collected from the United States, Italy and Spain covered acute and convalescent phases. In each case, the material was cDNA or gDNA derived from T cells, B-cell-depleted T cells, or PBMCs.

Source study methods: Amplified reference gene primers provided the basis for estimating nucleated cell counts. Profiling relied on immunoSEQ multiplex PCR, and the TCRdb table lists in-frame clones only, not all of them. That table supplies the V and J calls and clone size; D and trimming were determined from the DNA. The top ten hold more than 0.8% of the sample, which has a few hundred thousand clones, approximately 90% seen once. V was cut by 3 bases and J by 4 bases, with 13 bases left in between. Germline loops: CDR1 SGHNT, CDR2 YENEEA. This CDR3 is 15 amino acids long. The TCR sequence derives from a man aged 18 to 29 who had recovered from COVID-19. The gene calls are TRBV11-3 and TRBJ2-1; weak D call: TRBD2 (6 bases). The sequenced sample consisted of PBMCs or T cells enriched from blood (not recorded which). CDR3 in amino acids: CASSFRLGGYNEQFF. The CDR3 DNA follows: TGTGCCAGCAGCTTTCGGCTCGGAGGGTACAATGAGCAGTTCTTC.